What follows are 16 T cell receptor beta chains derived from one specimen sequenced in a study of T cells in Graves' hyperthyroidism and ophthalmopathy. Amplified TCR beta CDR3 regions came from RNA transcripts. TCR CDR3 regions were first amplified by RT-PCR with HTBI primers. Each CDR3 protein gets one entry after TCRdb re-called the multiplex PCR reads with MiXCR. Counted here are hundreds of thousands of distinct CDR3 sequences, less than 25% occurring once; the ten biggest clones make up 34%. The source material was blood. The receptors derive from a man aged 30 to 39 with Graves' ophthalmopathy.

The rearrangement uses TRBV4-1 and TRBJ2-6; 7 nucleotides agree with TRBD1. V gave up 3 bases and J gave up 0 bases; unmatched junction bases: 11. This CDR3 comprises 19 residues. Germline CDR1 MGHRA, CDR2 YSYEKL. The CDR3 region is CASSQEPGQSLSGANVLTF. CDR3 in DNA: TGCGCCAGCAGCCAGGAACCGGGACAGAGCCTCTCTGGGGCCAACGTCCTGACTTTC.

This clonotype turned up a few times. For the CDR3, the DNA is TGTGCCAGCAGACCTTGGACAGACTCTGGGGCCAACGTCCTGACTTTC. Its protein product is CASRPWTDSGANVLTF. The chain carries TRBV12-3 or TRBV12-4 and TRBJ2-6; D perhaps matches TRBD1 (6 bases). V lost 6 bases and J lost 0, with 12 bases in between. The CDR3 covers 16 residues.

The rearrangement links TRBV9 to TRBJ2-3; 13 nucleotides agree with TRBD2. Germline values: CDR1 SGDLS, CDR2 YYNGEE. The trim removed 3 bases at V and 2 bases at J, leaving 3 bases unmatched. This CDR3 spans 16 amino acids. As DNA, the CDR3 is TGTGCCAGCAGCGCGGGACTAGCGGGATACACAGATACGCAGTATTTT. This encodes CASSAGLAGYTDTQYF.

This clonotype has more than one count but fewer than ten. The gene calls are TRBV11-1 and TRBJ2-6, with unresolved D. Trimming removed 2 bases at V and 0 bases at J, with 11 bases between. Germline loops: CDR1 SGHAT, CDR2 FQDESV (reference sequence). The CDR3 is made up of 17 amino acids. CDR3 loop: CASSLRTSVSGANVLTF. The CDR3 coding sequence is TGTGCCAGCAGCTTAAGAACATCGGTCTCTGGGGCCAACGTCCTGACTTTC. Using reference TRBV11-1 and TRBJ2-6 for the parts outside the CDR3, the full variable domain is EAEVAQSPRYKITEKSQAVAFWCDPISGHATLYWYRQILGQGPELLVQFQDESVVDDSQLPKDRFSAERLKGVDSTLKIQPAELGDSAMYLCASSLRTSVSGANVLTFGAGSRLTVL.

This clonotype was seen at least ten times. This sequence joins TRBV20-1 and TRBJ2-3, with 8 bases fitting TRBD2. This CDR3 contains 14 residues. The germline V gene has CDR1 DFQATT and CDR2 SNEGSKA (reference sequence). The J segment lost 6 bases and the V segment lost 4 bases, leaving 9 bases of the junction unmatched. The CDR3 region is CSAIPGRAGDTQYF. The CDR3 DNA reads as TGCAGTGCTATACCCGGGAGGGCGGGGGATACGCAGTATTTT.

This clonotype has a handful of counts. This sequence joins TRBV6-1 and TRBJ2-4; D is ambiguous. V lost 4 bases, J lost 7 bases, and 11 bases lay in between. Germline V gives CDR1 MNHNS, CDR2 SASEGT. CDR3 length: 13 residues. The CDR3 DNA sequence: TGTGCCAGCAGTGGGACCGTTTATAACATTCAGTACTTC. Its translation: CASSGTVYNIQYF.

For this clonotype: A much larger clone differs by one base, so this may be a read error. This chain links TRBV6-1 with TRBJ2-7, with 9 bases matching TRBD1. The trim removed 11 bases at V and 5 bases at J, leaving 10 bases unmatched. The CDR3 is 13 amino acids. Germline loops: CDR1 MNHNS, CDR2 SASEGT. The CDR3 coding sequence is TGTGCCGGCGTGGGACAGGGCGGTCACGAGCAGTACTTC. This translates into CAGVGQGGHEQYF.

The rearrangement uses TRBV9 and TRBJ1-1; a possible D gene is TRBD1 (6 bases). The CDR3 has 15 residues. Germline assignment: CDR1 SGDLS and CDR2 YYNGEE. The V and J ends lost 0 bases and 1 base respectively, with 10 bases between them. CDR3 bases: TGTGCCAGCAGCGTAGGTGGGGGGCCGAACACTGAAGCTTTCTTT. Translating gives CASSVGGGPNTEAFF.

The sample holds a few counts of this clonotype. The gene calls are TRBV29-1 and TRBJ1-1, with 7 bases identical to TRBD1. Germline V lookup: CDR1 SQVTM, CDR2 ANQGSEA. CDR3 size: 16 residues. V lost 7 bases to trimming and J lost 4 bases; unmatched junction nucleotides: 18. The CDR3 sequence is CSASPFGTERSTEAFF. Written as DNA, the CDR3 is TGCAGCGCCTCCCCTTTCGGGACAGAGAGATCCACTGAAGCTTTCTTT.

This clonotype was observed many times. This chain connects TRBV6-2 or TRBV6-3 to TRBJ2-7; D not certain. CDR1 MNHEY and CDR2 SVGEGT come from the germline V gene. With 0 bases removed from V and 0 bases from J, the gap between germline ends came to 12 bases. This CDR3 comprises 16 residues. The CDR3 protein is CASSYSPGPSSYEQYF. As DNA, the CDR3 is TGTGCCAGCAGTTACTCCCCCGGACCGAGCTCCTACGAGCAGTACTTC.

This clonotype has at least ten counts. The chain recombines TRBV7-2 with TRBJ2-5, with D perhaps matching TRBD1 or TRBD2 (5 bases each). V lost 0 bases and J 5 bases, leaving 13 bases between the germline ends. The CDR3 runs 15 residues. CDR1 and CDR2 from the germline V gene are SGHTA and FQGNSA. Here the CDR3 DNA reads TGTGCCAGCAGCTTAGCTCGCGGGTCAGGGGAGACCCAGTACTTC. Residues: CASSLARGSGETQYF.

V usage is TRBV27 and J usage is TRBJ2-1; D gene uncertain. The CDR3 extends over 14 amino acids. The ends were cut back, 6 bases at V and 1 base at J, with 10 bases in the middle. Germline values: CDR1 MNHEY, CDR2 SMNVEV (reference sequence). The DNA of the CDR3 is TGTGCCAGCAGAGTGACGTTTTCCTACAATGAGCAGTTCTTC. This translates into CASRVTFSYNEQFF.

This clonotype was picked up many times. V is TRBV2 and J is TRBJ2-5, with no clear D. V shed 3 bases and J shed 12 bases, with 14 bases lying between them. CDR3 length: 12 amino acids. Germline CDR1 reads SNHLY; CDR2 reads FYNNEI. The CDR3, as DNA: TGTGCCAGCAGTGATCGTATGGGTATGGAGTACTTC. Translating gives CASSDRMGMEYF.

For this clonotype: This could be a read error, since a much larger clone is one nucleotide away. V usage is TRBV20-1 and J usage is TRBJ2-5; D possibly uses TRBD1 or TRBD2 (5 bases each). This CDR3 comprises 12 residues. The V and J ends lost 8 bases and 5 bases respectively, with 15 bases between them. The germline CDR1 and CDR2 sequences are DFQATT and SNEGSKA (reference sequence). The CDR3 DNA follows: TGCAGTCCCTTTATGGGGGTGGAGACCCAGTACTTC. Residues: CSPFMGVETQYF.

The sample holds a few counts of this clonotype. This rearrangement joins TRBV5-1 to TRBJ2-1; tentatively, D is TRBD2 (5 bases). Germline V gene sequence: CDR1 SGHRS, CDR2 YFSETQ. The CDR3 extends over 15 amino acids. Trimming took off 6 bases at V and 9 bases at J, with 22 bases between the two ends. CDR3 bases: TGCGCCAGCAACAAAGCAGCTAGTAGCGATGGTGAGCAGTTCTTC. This gives the protein CASNKAASSDGEQFF.

This clonotype was recorded at least ten times. At one of its ends the junction is not consistent with the germline gene, which may arise from a read error. The rearrangement uses TRBV19 and TRBJ1-5; 7 nucleotides align to TRBD1. The CDR3 runs to 14 residues. Germline lookup yields CDR1 LNHDA and CDR2 SQIVND (reference sequence). CDR3 sequence reads: CASSSGGGNQPQHF. CDR3 sequence (DNA): TGCGCCAGCAGTTCAGGGGGGGGCAATCAGCCCCAGCATTTT.